A single sample is the source of the 32 T cell receptor beta chains below, sequenced in a study of blood T cell repertoires in COVID-19. The method was immunoSEQ multiplex PCR; TCRdb's version includes in-frame clones alone and lacks a portion of them. The top ten clones hold more than 3% of a sample with just under 350,000 clones, around nine tenths of them seen once. Sequencing used peripheral blood. The receptors were gathered from a woman under 30 who had recovered from COVID-19.

V gene TRBV5-5 combines with J gene TRBJ2-3; TRBD2 matches 11 bases. Germline trimming cut 4 bases from V and 4 bases from J; bases unmatched to any gene: 8. This CDR3 is 16 amino acids long. Germline V CDR1 and CDR2: SGHKS, YYEKEE (reference sequence). CDR3 residues: CASSLRLAGRSDTQYF. The CDR3 DNA sequence: TGTGCCAGCAGCCTCAGACTAGCGGGACGGTCAGATACGCAGTATTTT.

The V and J genes are TRBV3-1 (or the pseudogene TRBV3-2) and TRBJ2-1; the match to TRBD2 covers 9 bases. From germline, CDR1 is LGHDT and CDR2 YNNKEL (reference sequence). V trimming: 4 bases; J trimming: 1 base; junction bases outside the gene matches: 11. The CDR3 has 18 residues. The chain's CDR3 is CASSPPRGRAGSYNEQFF. The CDR3 DNA reads as TGTGCCAGCAGCCCCCCCCGCGGGAGGGCCGGGTCCTACAATGAGCAGTTCTTC.

This clone was seen only once. This chain connects TRBV7-2 to TRBJ2-6, with 11 bases fitting TRBD1. In germline, CDR1 is SGHTA, CDR2 FQGNSA. The J segment lost 1 base and the V segment lost 5 bases, leaving 10 bases of the junction unmatched. The CDR3 is 19 residues long. As DNA, the CDR3 is TGTGCCAGCAGCCCGGCCGGGACAGGGGGTCTTTCTGGGGCCAACGTCCTGACTTTC. Translation: CASSPAGTGGLSGANVLTF.

This clone was counted a single time. The gene calls are TRBV7-9 and TRBJ1-1; weak D call: TRBD1 (6 bases). The CDR3 contains 16 residues. Germline values: CDR1 SEHNR, CDR2 FQNEAQ (reference sequence). V lost 5 bases to trimming and J lost 4 bases, with 20 bases between them. The CDR3: CASSPTTGTFGTEAFF. Written as DNA, the CDR3 is TGTGCCAGCAGCCCGACCACCGGGACATTCGGCACTGAAGCTTTCTTT.

This rearrangement joins TRBV19 to TRBJ2-3; TRBD2 agrees at 8 bases. V shed 5 bases and J 5 bases; nucleotides not matched to a gene: 12. From germline, CDR1 is LNHDA and CDR2 SQIVND (reference sequence). This CDR3 comprises 16 residues. The CDR3 protein is CASSALGTSGIDTQYF. The CDR3 DNA is TGTGCCAGTAGTGCCCTCGGGACTAGTGGTATAGATACGCAGTATTTT.

This clone has just one count. The chain employs TRBV6-6 and TRBJ1-5; D is perhaps TRBD1 (5 bases). The CDR3 is 15 residues long. The germline V gene has CDR1 MNHNY and CDR2 SVGAGI (reference sequence). Trimming removed 0 bases at V and 3 bases at J, with 9 bases between. This chain's CDR3 is CASSYSDRSNQPQHF. The CDR3 coding sequence is TGTGCCAGCAGTTACTCCGACAGATCCAATCAGCCCCAGCATTTT.

CDR3 protein: CASSPGTSGRDTQYF. The CDR3 coding sequence is TGTGCCAGCTCACCCGGCACTAGCGGGAGGGATACGCAGTATTTT. This rearrangement joins TRBV18 to TRBJ2-3; 12 bases fit TRBD2. CDR1 and CDR2 (germline): KGHSH, LQKENI. V trimming: 3 bases; J trimming: 6 bases; junction bases outside the gene matches: 4. CDR3 length: 15 residues.

CDR3 residues: CASSWGLAGGKETQYF. DNA of the CDR3: TGTGCCAGCAGCTGGGGACTAGCGGGAGGGAAAGAGACCCAGTACTTC. This chain links TRBV11-3 with TRBJ2-5, with TRBD2 identical over 16 bases. Germline loops: CDR1 SGHNT, CDR2 YENEEA. V was clipped by 4 bases and J by 3 bases; unmatched bases: 2. CDR3 length equals 16 residues.

This chain connects TRBV19 to TRBJ2-1; D call uncertain. The germline V gene encodes CDR1 LNHDA and CDR2 SQIVND (reference sequence). CDR3 length: 13 amino acids. Trimming shortened V by 4 bases and J by 6 bases, and 10 bases separated the two germline ends. Written as DNA, the CDR3 is TGTGCCAGTAGTACCCGGGTTAGCAATGAGCAGTTCTTC. Translation: CASSTRVSNEQFF.

The rearrangement uses TRBV12-3 or TRBV12-4 and TRBJ1-3; D not resolved. This CDR3 has 12 residues. V was pared by 3 bases and J by 4 bases, with 4 bases between. The CDR3 coding sequence is TGTGCCAGCAGTTTCAGGGGAAACACCATATATTTT. It yields the protein CASSFRGNTIYF.

The V and J genes are TRBV30 and TRBJ1-1; TRBD1 aligns across 9 bases. CDR1 and CDR2 (germline): GTSNPN, SVGIG (reference sequence). The CDR3 has 17 amino acids. The J segment lost 1 base and the V segment lost 3 bases, leaving 12 bases of the junction unmatched. The CDR3, as DNA: TGTGCCTGGAGGTACGGTCGGACAGGGGCATCGAACACTGAAGCTTTCTTT. Translation gives CAWRYGRTGASNTEAFF.

This sequence joins TRBV19 and TRBJ1-1; D is unclear. This CDR3 is built from 15 residues. Germline CDR1 is LNHDA and CDR2 is SQIVND (reference sequence). V was shortened by 10 bases and J by 3 bases, with 21 bases between the two germline ends. DNA of the CDR3: TGTGCCACAAAAGGCGGGTTTCGGCGGGACACTGAAGCTTTCTTT. The encoded protein is CATKGGFRRDTEAFF.

For the CDR3, the DNA is TGTGCCAGCAGCGATACCAGGGGGGTCTGGGGGCACAATACGAGCAATCAGCCCCAGCATTTT. Protein: CASSDTRGVWGHNTSNQPQHF. The V and J genes are TRBV2 and TRBJ1-5, with 7 bases fitting TRBD1. Trimming removed 6 bases from V and 1 base from J; junction bases left unmatched: 24. This CDR3 contains 21 residues. Per the germline V gene, CDR1 is SNHLY and CDR2 is FYNNEI.

The J gene is TRBJ1-1, the V gene TRBV2, with no clear D. The CDR3 spans 13 residues. The V end was cut by 5 bases, the J end by 1 base, with 8 bases between. Germline V gives CDR1 SNHLY, CDR2 FYNNEI. The CDR3 sequence is CASSYRWNTEAFF. CDR3 in DNA: TGTGCCAGCAGTTATAGATGGAACACTGAAGCTTTCTTT.

The V and J genes are TRBV7-2 and TRBJ2-1; 8 bases fit TRBD2. Trimming removed 2 bases from V and 5 bases from J; junction bases left unmatched: 8. Germline CDR1 is SGHTA and CDR2 is FQGNSA. The CDR3 runs 16 residues. The CDR3 protein is CASSLHFQRGNNEQFF. CDR3 nucleotide sequence: TGTGCCAGCAGCTTACATTTCCAGCGGGGGAACAATGAGCAGTTCTTC.

This clone showed up just once. V and J are TRBV13 and TRBJ2-3; 8 bases line up with TRBD1. CDR3 length: 14 amino acids. CDR1 and CDR2 from the germline V gene are PRHDT and FYEKMQ (reference sequence). V shed 6 bases, J shed 1 base, and the junction held 3 bases outside the gene matches. The chain's CDR3 is CASSQGQGTDTQYF. CDR3 bases: TGTGCCAGCAGTCAGGGACAGGGCACAGATACGCAGTATTTT.

The chain links TRBV2 to TRBJ1-2, with TRBD1 matching over 9 bases. Trimming removed 11 bases from V and 7 bases from J; junction bases left unmatched: 8. This CDR3 is built from 12 residues. Germline values: CDR1 SNHLY, CDR2 FYNNEI. The CDR3: CADGQGLGGYTF. The CDR3 DNA reads as TGTGCCGACGGACAGGGGTTAGGTGGCTACACCTTC.

This clone was counted many times. The identical CDR3 is also encoded by other nucleotide sequences in the sample. The chain is built from TRBV10-3 and TRBJ2-1, with D possibly TRBD2 on 5 matching bases. The CDR3 spans 11 residues. Germline V gene lookup returns CDR1 ENHRY and CDR2 SYGVKD. Between the trimmed V and J ends, which lost 8 bases and 7 bases, there was a span of 9 bases. CDR3 region: CAISRGNEQFF. CDR3 DNA: TGTGCCATCTCGAGAGGGAATGAGCAGTTCTTC.

The chain joins TRBV30 to TRBJ2-3; D might be TRBD2 (5 bases). The CDR3 is made up of 14 amino acids. The V and J ends lost 0 bases and 6 bases respectively, with 13 bases between them. CDR1 GTSNPN and CDR2 SVGIG come from the germline V gene (reference sequence). The CDR3 loop is CAWSVGSRFDTQYF. CDR3 bases: TGTGCCTGGAGTGTAGGGAGCCGATTCGATACGCAGTATTTT. The whole variable domain, filled in from reference TRBV30 and TRBJ2-3, reads SQTIHQWPATLVQPVGSPLSLECTVEGTSNPNLYWYRQAAGRGLQLLFYSVGIGQISSEVPQNLSASRPQDRQFILSSKKLLLSDSGFYLCAWSVGSRFDTQYFGPGTRLTVL.

The CDR3 spells CARTGGNTGELFF. The DNA for the CDR3 is TGTGCCCGGACAGGGGGAAACACCGGGGAGCTGTTTTTT. The chain uses TRBV30 and TRBJ2-2; TRBD1 matches at 10 bases. The CDR3 covers 13 residues. The junction had 2 bases not matched to a gene; V was cut back by 8 bases and J by 2 bases. CDR1 is GTSNPN and CDR2 is SVGIG in the germline V gene (reference sequence).

This chain links TRBV10-3 with TRBJ1-1; no definite D call. The V end lost 7 bases, the J end lost 0 bases, and 9 bases lay between the germline ends. The CDR3 is 13 amino acids. The germline V gene has CDR1 ENHRY and CDR2 SYGVKD. In DNA form, the CDR3 reads TGTGCCATCACCAGGCTCATGAACACTGAAGCTTTCTTT. Translating gives CAITRLMNTEAFF.

This chain joins TRBV4-1 and TRBJ2-1, with D possibly TRBD2 on 6 matching bases. The germline V gene has CDR1 MGHRA and CDR2 YSYEKL. Trimming took 0 bases from V and 8 from J, leaving 17 bases between them. This CDR3 has 16 amino acids. Here the CDR3 reads CASSQDRREAVDEQFF. In DNA, the CDR3 is TGCGCCAGCAGCCAAGATAGGAGGGAGGCCGTCGATGAGCAGTTCTTC.

This rearrangement joins TRBV19 to TRBJ1-4, with D perhaps TRBD1 (6 bases). The CDR3 covers 17 residues. Per germline, CDR1 LNHDA and CDR2 SQIVND (reference sequence). V was cut by 6 bases and J by 7 bases, with 24 bases left in between. As DNA, the CDR3 is TGTGCCAGTAGCCTCCCGGGACACCCAGACGAGGGTGAAAAACTGTTTTTT. It codes for CASSLPGHPDEGEKLFF.

The chain couples TRBV7-2 to TRBJ2-5; the D is unclear. CDR1 SGHTA and CDR2 FQGNSA come from the germline V gene. Trimming pared 5 bases from V and 6 bases from J, leaving 19 bases between. There are 15 residues in the CDR3. The CDR3 loop is CASSRSPTELQTQYF. Written as DNA, the CDR3 is TGTGCCAGCAGCAGAAGTCCCACCGAGTTACAGACCCAGTACTTC.

In nucleotides, the CDR3 is TGTGCCAGCAGTTTCGGCGGGGGCATCGAGCAGTTCTTC. Translation gives CASSFGGGIEQFF. The chain employs TRBV28 and TRBJ2-1; D may be TRBD2 (7 bases). The V gene's germline CDR1 is MDHEN and CDR2 SYDVKM. The V gene lost 3 bases and the J gene lost 10 bases, with 13 bases spanning the gap. This CDR3 region has 13 residues.

This chain uses TRBV11-3 with TRBJ2-5, with D possibly TRBD2 on 6 matching bases. This CDR3 comprises 15 residues. Per germline, CDR1 SGHNT and CDR2 YENEEA. V lost 5 bases, J lost 5 bases, and 18 bases lay in between. This CDR3 is CASSPTYGGMETQYF. In nucleotides, the CDR3 is TGTGCCAGCAGCCCTACCTATGGGGGGATGGAGACCCAGTACTTC.

This sequence joins TRBV29-1 and TRBJ2-7; TRBD2 might be the D (5 bases). Germline V gene data show CDR1 as SQVTM and CDR2 as ANQGSEA. The CDR3 totals 13 residues. The V end was cut by 4 bases, the J end by 5 bases, with 15 bases between. DNA of the CDR3: TGCAGCGTTGTCAGCGGTGTGGGAAACGAGCAGTACGTC. It encodes CSVVSGVGNEQYV.

V gene TRBV5-1 combines with J gene TRBJ1-1; D uncertain. CDR1 is SGHRS and CDR2 is YFSETQ in the germline V gene. CDR3 length: 16 amino acids. V was shortened by 1 base and J by 1 base, with 14 bases between the two germline ends. The DNA of the CDR3 is TGCGCCAGCAGCTTGAGGCAGGCGCCTTCGAACACTGAAGCTTTCTTT. Translating it yields CASSLRQAPSNTEAFF.

V usage is TRBV7-8 and J usage is TRBJ1-1; TRBD1 agrees at 8 bases. Germline assignment: CDR1 SGHVS and CDR2 FQNEAQ. The CDR3 extends over 15 amino acids. After removal of 5 bases from V and 5 bases from J, the junction contained 10 bases not matched to a gene. This chain's CDR3 is CASSPSDRVGTEAFF. The CDR3 nucleotides read TGTGCCAGCAGCCCGTCGGACAGGGTGGGGACTGAAGCTTTCTTT.

The genes are TRBV12-5 and TRBJ2-1; 11 bases align to TRBD2. The CDR3 has 15 amino acids. V lost 3 bases, J lost 8 bases, and 6 bases stayed unmatched. Germline CDR1 reads LGHNT; CDR2 reads FRNRAP. The CDR3 DNA sequence: TGTGCTAGTGGTTTTCTACTAGCGGGAGTGTATGAGCAGTTCTTC. The encoded protein is CASGFLLAGVYEQFF. Combining the CDR3 with reference TRBV12-5 and TRBJ2-1 gives the whole variable domain DARVTQTPRHKVTEMGQEVTMRCQPILGHNTVFWYRQTMMQGLELLAYFRNRAPLDDSGMPKDRFSAEMPDATLATLKIQPSEPRDSAVYFCASGFLLAGVYEQFFGPGTRLTVL.

This chain joins TRBV30 and TRBJ2-5; 10 bases align to TRBD2. Germline V CDR1 and CDR2: GTSNPN, SVGIG (reference sequence). CDR3 length: 12 residues. V lost 4 bases to trimming and J lost 5 bases; unmatched junction nucleotides: 1. The CDR3 DNA reads as TGTGCCTGGACTAGCGGGAGTGAGACCCAGTACTTC. Translating it yields CAWTSGSETQYF.

This clone appeared a single time. The rearrangement joins TRBV13 to TRBJ1-1, with 7 bases aligning to TRBD1. V shed 1 base and J 1 base; nucleotides not matched to a gene: 3. This CDR3 comprises 15 residues. Germline CDR1 reads PRHDT; CDR2 reads FYEKMQ (reference sequence). CDR3 in amino acids: CASSLDYRGNTEAFF. CDR3 sequence (DNA): TGTGCCAGCAGCTTAGATTACAGGGGGAACACTGAAGCTTTCTTT.